This TCR beta chain was obtained from a study of PD-L1 blockade in urothelial cancer. Germline values: CDR1 SGDLS, CDR2 YYNGEE. V lost 7 bases and J lost 7; bases outside the gene matches: 1. The CDR3 contains 13 residues. Assay: immunoSEQ multiplex PCR; the TCRdb copy retains only in-frame clones and omits some. Here the sample spans 90,000 to 120,000 clones, about 90% being singletons. V gene TRBV9 combines with J gene TRBJ2-2; TRBD2 agrees at 13 bases. The receptor comes from a woman older than 75 with urothelial cancer. The sample was PBMCs, taken around atezolizumab (anti-PD-L1) treatment. As DNA, the CDR3 is TGTGCCAGCCGGACTAGCGGGGGCGGGGAGCTGTTTTTT. Its translation is CASRTSGGGELFF.